This T cell receptor (beta chain) is drawn from a study of blood T cells in healthy people across ages. Across the whole study: Template switching picked up about one barcoded beta molecule for each two T cells.

PCR was performed a second time for about 6 to 12 cycles using a sample-barcoded 5' primer and a J-beta primer mix. TCRdb recomputed calls from the 5' RACE reads with MiXCR, one row per CDR3 protein. The table lists approximately 1.5 million distinct CDR3 sequences, 42% of them singletons. V gave up 7 bases and J gave up 0 bases, with 14 bases separating them. The CDR3 extends over 14 amino acids. The germline V gene encodes CDR1 DFQATT and CDR2 SNEGSKA (reference sequence). The J gene is TRBJ2-3, the V gene TRBV20-1, with TRBD2 as a possible D gene (5 bases). This receptor was identified in a woman aged 18-30 years in good health. Sequenced sample: blood. CDR3 amino acids: CSGGLATSTDTQYF. The CDR3 DNA sequence: TGCAGTGGGGGATTAGCGACTAGCACAGATACGCAGTATTTT.